The clone carrying this TCR beta chain was counted a few times. Its antigen remains unknown. These data belong to a study of beta chain features in type 1 diabetes. About the study: Cell yields, age and gender were similar between patients and healthy donors. Study results and caveats: People with Type 1 diabetes carried modestly yet significantly shorter TCRB CDR3s in all four CD4+ subsets. Patients with type 1 diabetes carried fewer insertions and had more deletions at their VDJ junctions. Among patients, naive, central memory and Treg TCRB repertoires appeared more similar than among healthy donors.

Reverse transcribing all isolated RNA meant expressed TCRB transcripts were sequenced. Profiled with immunoSEQ multiplex PCR; TCRdb holds only in-frame clones, not every one. The sample carries around 500,000 clones, over 9.5% recorded once. This clonotype was obtained from a woman aged 18 to 35 in good health. Material: naive CD4+ T cells from blood.

CDR3 in DNA: TGTGCCACCAGCAAGCGCAGGGGGACTGAAGCTTTCTTT. Residues: CATSKRRGTEAFF. The genes are TRBV15 and TRBJ1-1; TRBD1 aligns across 7 bases. Germline V gene data show CDR1 as LNHNV and CDR2 as YYDKDF (reference sequence). V lost 4 bases and J lost 5; bases outside the gene matches: 4. The CDR3 is 13 residues long.